The 20 T cell receptor beta chains below all came from one sample that was sequenced in a study of T cell responses to AZD1222 COVID-19 vaccine. The protocol was immunoSEQ multiplex PCR, while the TCRdb copy is restricted to in-frame clones and leaves out a portion. Among approximately 82,000 clones listed, more than 85% were seen once. Sequenced here: peripheral blood, sampled 28 days after the second AZD1222 dose. The receptors stem from an adult who received the AZD1222 COVID-19 vaccine.

The CDR3 DNA follows: TGTGCCAGCAGCGTAGACGGGGTGTCCTACGAGCAGTACTTC. It encodes CASSVDGVSYEQYF. This sequence joins TRBV9 and TRBJ2-7, with D maybe TRBD2 (5 bases). CDR3 length equals 14 residues. Germline lookup yields CDR1 SGDLS and CDR2 YYNGEE. The V end was cut by 0 bases, the J end by 1 base, with 8 bases between.

The chain combines TRBV20-1 with TRBJ1-1; no clear D gene. The CDR3 loop spans 13 amino acids. The germline gives CDR1 DFQATT, CDR2 SNEGSKA (reference sequence). V lost 3 bases, J lost 3 bases, and 11 bases lay in between. The CDR3 region is CSASHGVDTEAFF. CDR3 in DNA: TGCAGTGCTAGTCATGGGGTTGACACTGAAGCTTTCTTT.

Written as DNA, the CDR3 is TGTGCCAGCAGTGGATGGGGAGTGGCAACTAATGAAAAACTGTTTTTT. Amino acid sequence: CASSGWGVATNEKLFF. The genes are TRBV2 and TRBJ1-4; no clear D. Germline values: CDR1 SNHLY, CDR2 FYNNEI. V was clipped by 4 bases and J by 0 bases, with 12 bases between them. The CDR3 extends over 16 amino acids.

This clone was recorded once. V and J are TRBV5-6 and TRBJ1-2, with a possible D match to TRBD1 (5 bases). Germline-derived CDR1 and CDR2 are SGHDT and YYEEEE. The CDR3 has 13 residues. The V and J ends lost 1 base and 8 bases respectively, with 12 bases between them. CDR3 loop: CASSLKQVGGYTF. The DNA of the CDR3 is TGTGCCAGCAGCTTGAAACAGGTTGGGGGCTACACCTTC.

This clone was seen just once. This chain uses TRBV30 with TRBJ1-4, with no clear D. The CDR3 loop spans 13 amino acids. The V gene lost 2 bases and the J gene lost 6 bases, with 10 bases spanning the gap. CDR1 is GTSNPN, CDR2 SVGIG, per germline (reference sequence). CDR3 sequence (DNA): TGTGCCTGGAGTCGAACAGTAGATGAAAAACTGTTTTTT. Residues: CAWSRTVDEKLFF.

The chain carries TRBV6-4 and TRBJ2-3, with D perhaps being TRBD1 or TRBD2 (5 bases each). This CDR3 has 14 amino acids. Trimming cost V 8 bases and J 3 bases, with 15 bases left between them. The V gene's germline CDR1 is MRHNA and CDR2 SNTAGT. CDR3: CASSPGLLTDTQYF. CDR3 coding DNA: TGTGCCAGCTCCCCGGGGCTATTAACAGATACGCAGTATTTT.

The V gene is TRBV6-2 or TRBV6-3, the J gene TRBJ1-2; TRBD1 might be the D (5 bases). The germline V gene has CDR1 MNHEY and CDR2 SVGEGT. Trimming shortened V by 2 bases and J by 7 bases, and 11 bases separated the two germline ends. There are 13 residues in the CDR3. CDR3 protein: CASSYGAKFGYTF. The CDR3 bases are TGTGCCAGCAGTTACGGGGCCAAATTTGGCTACACCTTC.

V is TRBV11-2 and J is TRBJ2-2, with TRBD2 matching over 8 bases. The trim removed 8 bases at V and 4 bases at J, leaving 6 bases unmatched. Per the germline V gene, CDR1 is SGHAT and CDR2 is FQNNGV. The CDR3 has 14 amino acids. CDR3 coding DNA: TGTGCCAGCTCCGGGACTAGAGGCACCGGGGAGCTGTTTTTT. Its translation: CASSGTRGTGELFF.

The chain uses TRBV19 and TRBJ1-4; D gene uncertain. This CDR3 has 14 amino acids. V shed 6 bases and J shed 6 bases, with 14 bases lying between them. CDR1 and CDR2 (germline): LNHDA, SQIVND (reference sequence). As DNA, the CDR3 is TGTGCCAGTAGGGACCTTAGGGTGGATGAAAAACTGTTTTTT. Its translation is CASRDLRVDEKLFF.

This sequence joins TRBV11-3 and TRBJ1-5; a weak D match, TRBD1 (5 bases). The CDR3 extends over 16 amino acids. Per the germline V gene, CDR1 is SGHNT and CDR2 is YENEEA. Deletions cut 1 base from V and 1 base from J, with 11 bases between. The CDR3 spells CASSLGGDPSNQPQHF. As DNA, the CDR3 is TGTGCCAGCAGCTTAGGGGGGGACCCGAGCAATCAGCCCCAGCATTTT. Full variable domain (remainder filled in from reference TRBV11-3 and TRBJ1-5): EAGVVQSPRYKIIEKKQPVAFWCNPISGHNTLYWYLQNLGQGPELLIRYENEEAVDDSQLPKDRFSAERLKGVDSTLKIQPAELGDSAVYLCASSLGGDPSNQPQHFGDGTRLSIL.

V usage is TRBV12-3 or TRBV12-4 and J usage is TRBJ1-1, with no clear D. The CDR3 is made up of 13 amino acids. Trimming stripped 2 bases from V and 5 bases from J, with 9 bases between. The CDR3 spells CASSLLEGTEAFF. CDR3 bases: TGTGCCAGCAGTTTATTGGAGGGTACTGAAGCTTTCTTT.

This chain joins TRBV4-1 and TRBJ1-6, with 7 bases matching TRBD1. CDR3 length: 20 amino acids. J was trimmed by 0 bases and V by 3 bases; bases with no gene match: 14. Germline CDR1 is MGHRA and CDR2 is YSYEKL. CDR3 bases: TGCGCCAGCAGCCAGCGGCTGCAAGGACAGGCGAGCTCCTATAATTCACCCCTCCACTTT. Encoded protein: CASSQRLQGQASSYNSPLHF.

J is TRBJ2-7 and V is TRBV10-3, with D possibly TRBD1 on 5 matching bases. Deletions cut 2 bases from V and 2 bases from J, with 13 bases between. In germline, CDR1 is ENHRY, CDR2 SYGVKD. This CDR3 is built from 15 residues. Here the CDR3 reads CAISEEAGRTYEQYF. The CDR3 bases are TGTGCCATCAGTGAGGAGGCAGGGCGTACCTACGAGCAGTACTTC.

This clone was counted a few times. The chain joins TRBV2 to TRBJ1-6; 7 bases align to TRBD1. Germline CDR1 is SNHLY and CDR2 is FYNNEI. With 4 bases clipped from V and 8 bases from J, the junction kept 5 bases outside the gene matches. This CDR3 comprises 14 residues. The DNA for the CDR3 is TGTGCCAGCAGTGGGGGACAGACTTATTCACCCCTCCACTTT. It is translated as CASSGGQTYSPLHF.

This rearrangement joins TRBV14 to TRBJ2-2, with unresolved D. Trimming removed 0 bases from V and 4 bases from J, with 3 bases in between. The CDR3 consists of 13 residues. Germline CDR1 and CDR2: SGHDN and FVKESK. The CDR3 loop reads CASSQEATGELFF. In DNA form, the CDR3 reads TGTGCCAGCAGCCAAGAGGCCACCGGGGAGCTGTTTTTT.

The chain combines TRBV7-2 with TRBJ1-2; 8 nucleotides align to TRBD1. Losses at the gene ends were 5 bases for V and 5 bases for J; bases not matched to a gene: 10. The CDR3 length is 15 residues. CDR1 and CDR2 from the germline V gene are SGHTA and FQGNSA. The CDR3 protein is CASSLRTRTGYGYTF. Written as DNA, the CDR3 is TGTGCCAGCAGCCTACGAACCCGGACAGGGTATGGCTACACCTTC.

The chain carries TRBV27 and TRBJ1-2; D not resolved. The germline V gene has CDR1 MNHEY and CDR2 SMNVEV (reference sequence). The V end lost 2 bases, the J end lost 2 bases, and 12 bases lay between the germline ends. The CDR3 covers 15 residues. This chain's CDR3 is CASSLLPGKNYGYTF. DNA of the CDR3: TGTGCCAGCAGTTTACTGCCAGGAAAAAACTATGGCTACACCTTC.

The genes are TRBV2 and TRBJ2-7; D may correspond to TRBD1 or TRBD2 (5 bases each). The CDR3 length is 14 residues. Trimming took 6 bases from V and 5 from J, leaving 17 bases between them. Per germline, CDR1 SNHLY and CDR2 FYNNEI. CDR3 sequence reads: CASSFRETENEQYF. CDR3 sequence (DNA): TGTGCCAGCAGCTTCAGGGAGACCGAGAACGAGCAGTACTTC.

V and J are TRBV9 and TRBJ1-1; a weak D match, TRBD1 (6 bases). V lost 0 bases, J lost 9 bases, and 15 bases lay in between. The CDR3 extends over 14 amino acids. CDR1 and CDR2 from the germline V gene are SGDLS and YYNGEE. The DNA of the CDR3 is TGTGCCAGCAGCGTAGGTGGGGGGCAGGCCCAAGCTTTCTTT. This translates into CASSVGGGQAQAFF.

This clone was counted a single time. The rearrangement uses TRBV13 and TRBJ1-1; D perhaps matches TRBD1 (6 bases). This CDR3 region has 13 residues. Germline lookup yields CDR1 PRHDT and CDR2 FYEKMQ (reference sequence). Trimming took 5 bases from V and 7 from J, leaving 14 bases between them. The chain's CDR3 is CASSPPRRGEAFF. The CDR3 DNA reads as TGTGCCAGCAGCCCGCCCCGCAGGGGTGAAGCTTTCTTT. Full variable domain (missing parts from reference TRBV13 and TRBJ1-1): AAGVIQSPRHLIKEKRETATLKCYPIPRHDTVYWYQQGPGQDPQFLISFYEKMQSDKGSIPDRFSAQQFSDYHSELNMSSLELGDSALYFCASSPPRRGEAFFGQGTRLTVV.